This T cell receptor (beta chain) is drawn from a study of blood T cell repertoires in COVID-19. Clones were read by immunoSEQ multiplex PCR, and TCRdb kept only the in-frame ones, dropping some. The sample shows over 450,000 clones, 70% to 90% of them seen only once. This clone has just one count. The J segment lost 5 bases and the V segment lost 2 bases, leaving 4 bases of the junction unmatched. CDR3 length equals 15 residues. Germline V CDR1 and CDR2: SGHTA, FQGTGA. The source material was peripheral blood. The source of this sequence is a woman between 45 and 65 years old with COVID-19, enrolled during active disease. The rearrangement links TRBV7-3 to TRBJ2-3, with TRBD1 identical over 10 bases. The CDR3 DNA reads as TGTGCCAGCAGCTTAGGGGGACAGGGGAGAGATACGCAGTATTTT. The encoded protein is CASSLGGQGRDTQYF.